Here is one TCR beta chain with its context. The data were obtained in a study of blood T cell repertoires in COVID-19. Across the whole study: Specimens from acute and convalescent COVID-19 originated in the United States, Italy and Spain.

The germline CDR1 and CDR2 sequences are SGDLS and YYNGEE. There are 13 residues in the CDR3. V dropped 4 bases and J dropped 0 bases, with 5 bases sitting between them. Authors' analysis steps: The assay estimated nucleated cells by amplifying reference gene primers. Produced via immunoSEQ multiplex PCR; TCRdb's table is partial and in-frame only. That table gives V, J and clone size, and the DNA gave D and trimming. Found here are more than 250,000 clones, around 87% of them singletons; the top ten hold approximately 5%. The chain recombines TRBV9 with TRBJ1-3; D is unclear. The sequence was obtained from a young woman who had recovered from COVID-19. Material for sequencing was PBMCs or T cells enriched from blood (not recorded which). CDR3 sequence reads: CASSSSSGNTIYF. CDR3 nucleotides: TGTGCCAGCAGCTCGAGCTCTGGAAACACCATATATTTT. Combining the CDR3 with reference TRBV9 and TRBJ1-3 gives the whole variable domain DSGVTQTPKHLITATGQRVTLRCSPRSGDLSVYWYQQSLDQGLQFLIQYYNGEERAKGNILERFSAQQFPDLHSELNLSSLELGDSALYFCASSSSSGNTIYFGEGSWLTVV.